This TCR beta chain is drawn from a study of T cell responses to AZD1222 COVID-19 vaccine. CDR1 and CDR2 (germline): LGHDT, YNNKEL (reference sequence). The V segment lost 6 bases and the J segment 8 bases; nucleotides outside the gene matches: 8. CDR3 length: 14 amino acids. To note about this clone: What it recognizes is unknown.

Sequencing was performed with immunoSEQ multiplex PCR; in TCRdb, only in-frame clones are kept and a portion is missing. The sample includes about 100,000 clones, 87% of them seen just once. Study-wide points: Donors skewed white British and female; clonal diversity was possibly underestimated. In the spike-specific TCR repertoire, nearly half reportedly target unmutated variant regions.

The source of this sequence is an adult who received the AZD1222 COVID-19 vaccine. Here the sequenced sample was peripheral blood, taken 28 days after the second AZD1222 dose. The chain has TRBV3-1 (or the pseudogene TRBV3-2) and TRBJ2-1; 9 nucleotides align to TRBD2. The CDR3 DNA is TGTGCCAGCAGAAAGGGCGGGGGGGAGGATGAGCAGTTCTTC. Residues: CASRKGGGEDEQFF.